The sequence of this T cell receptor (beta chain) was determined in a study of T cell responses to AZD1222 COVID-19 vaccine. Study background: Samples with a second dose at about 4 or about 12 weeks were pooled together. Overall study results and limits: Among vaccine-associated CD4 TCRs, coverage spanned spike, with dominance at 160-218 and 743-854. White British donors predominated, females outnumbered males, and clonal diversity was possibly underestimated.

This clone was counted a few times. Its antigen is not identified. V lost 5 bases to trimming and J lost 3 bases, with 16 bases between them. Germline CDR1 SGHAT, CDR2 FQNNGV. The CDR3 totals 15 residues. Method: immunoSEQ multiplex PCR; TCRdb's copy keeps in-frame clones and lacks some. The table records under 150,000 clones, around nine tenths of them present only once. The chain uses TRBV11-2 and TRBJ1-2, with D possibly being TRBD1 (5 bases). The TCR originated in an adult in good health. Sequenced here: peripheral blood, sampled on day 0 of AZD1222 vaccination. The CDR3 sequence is CASSRLIGTDYGYTF. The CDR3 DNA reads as TGTGCCAGCAGCCGGTTAATCGGGACGGACTATGGCTACACCTTC.